This T cell receptor (beta chain) was recovered during a study of beta chain features in type 1 diabetes. This clone was recorded a few times. Its antigen is not identified. V was pared by 2 bases and J by 1 base, with 8 bases between. Germline lookup yields CDR1 MNHEY and CDR2 SMNVEV (reference sequence). The CDR3 extends over 14 amino acids. The entirety of the isolated RNA underwent reverse transcription, so expressed TCRB transcripts were sequenced. Profiling relied on immunoSEQ multiplex PCR, and the TCRdb table lists in-frame clones only, not all of them. The sample gives 200,000 to 250,000 clones, roughly 9.6% of which show up once; 0.034% is in the top ten. Findings of the study overall: Naive, central memory and Treg TCRB repertoires appeared more alike in patients than in healthy donors.

Sequenced sample: naive CD4+ T cells from blood. This chain connects TRBV27 to TRBJ1-1; D is possibly TRBD1 (5 bases). This receptor was obtained from a woman aged 18-35 years in good health. This chain's CDR3 is CASSLRGGNTEAFF. The CDR3 region has the DNA TGTGCCAGCAGTTTACGGGGGGGGAACACTGAAGCTTTCTTT.